This T cell receptor beta chain was recorded in a study of blood T cell repertoires in COVID-19. The overall study: Collection of acute and convalescent COVID-19 samples took place in the United States, Italy and Spain. PBMCs, B-cell-depleted T cells, or T cells provided the cDNA or gDNA that made up the material.

Per the original methods: Reference gene primers were amplified, and this amplification served to estimate nucleated cell counts. Assay used: immunoSEQ multiplex PCR; TCRdb lists only in-frame clones, some missing. D and trimming come from the DNA, and the V and J calls and clone size come from that table. The table lists about 140,000 clones, 75% to 90% of them singletons. Germline lookup yields CDR1 SGHRS and CDR2 YFSETQ. V was clipped by 0 bases and J by 1 base; unmatched bases: 9. The CDR3 is made up of 19 amino acids. The sequenced material came from peripheral blood. This chain connects TRBV5-1 to TRBJ2-7, with TRBD2 matching 14 bases. The receptor's source is a man in his 70s who had recovered from COVID-19. This CDR3 reads CASSLGSRGLAGDSYEQYF. The CDR3 DNA sequence: TGCGCCAGCAGCTTGGGATCCCGGGGACTAGCGGGAGATTCCTACGAGCAGTACTTC.